This entry concerns a single T cell receptor (beta chain). The antigen is not known. The sample belongs to a study of CD8+CD57+ T cells in acquired aplastic anemia. Background on the study: Quantities of DNA derived from sorted CD4+ and CD8+ cells averaged around 3 ug. Study results and caveats: Patients and controls had in common fewer than 30 CD8+ CDR3 sequences.

CDR3 and TCR beta VDJ profiling relied on genomic DNA as the template. TCRdb reprocessed the reads via MiXCR and lists one record per CDR3 protein. The data show a few hundred thousand distinct CDR3 sequences, less than 60% seen once. V was cut by 3 bases and J by 4 bases, with 13 bases left in between. There are 14 residues in the CDR3. CDR1 and CDR2 from the germline V gene are SNHLY and FYNNEI. The authors sequenced patients whose flow cytometry had shown CD8+CD57+ cell expansion. Severe acquired aplastic anemia was the diagnosis recorded for all patients. Receipt of therapy had not occurred in any patient by the time of blood sampling.

The source material was sorted CD4+, CD8+, or CD8+CD57+ T cells (not recorded which) from PBMCs. The receptor comes from a human donor with aplastic anemia. This chain links TRBV2 with TRBJ2-7; D may correspond to TRBD1 or TRBD2 (5 bases each). Here the CDR3 DNA reads TGTGCCAGCAGTGATTGGGGACGCGAGTACGAGCAGTACTTC. Its translation is CASSDWGREYEQYF.